These 29 T cell receptor beta chains were sequenced from one sample in a study of post-analysis software for immune sequencing data. Study results and limitations: In patients, roughly five TRBV segments were more frequent than in controls, with TRBV5-6, TRBV5-1 and TRBV20-1 among them.

These TCRs' antigens remain unknown. Each TCR beta cDNA library carried unique molecular identifiers. TCRdb recomputed calls from the PCR reads with MiXCR, one row per CDR3 protein. Here the sample spans roughly 620,000 distinct CDR3 sequences, 44% being singletons. Specimen: blood. The source is a girl aged 5-17 years with multiple sclerosis.

This clonotype was counted at least ten times. V and J are TRBV29-1 and TRBJ1-2; D is uncertain. Germline-derived CDR1 and CDR2 are SQVTM and ANQGSEA. Trimming cost V 4 bases and J 2 bases, with 14 bases left between them. CDR3 length: 14 residues. DNA for the CDR3: TGCAGCGTTGCCGTGCCAGAGAGGAACTATGGCTACACCTTC. Amino acids: CSVAVPERNYGYTF.

With respect to this clonotype: The junction departs from the called germline gene at one end, perhaps through a read error. The CDR3 loop is CASSDSGTGSVDGYTF. CDR3 DNA sequence: TGTGCCAGCAGCGACTCCGGGACAGGGAGCGTCGATGGTTACACCTTC. This rearrangement joins TRBV7-2 to TRBJ1-2; 9 nucleotides match TRBD1. From germline, CDR1 is SGHTA and CDR2 FQGNSA. The CDR3 is 16 amino acids.

The chain couples TRBV10-3 to TRBJ2-1; D may be TRBD1 or TRBD2 (6 bases each). The CDR3 contains 14 residues. V lost 11 bases to trimming and J lost 2 bases, with 16 bases between them. CDR1 and CDR2 from the germline V gene are ENHRY and SYGVKD. The CDR3 loop is CAAGLGDTYNEQFF. CDR3 bases: TGTGCCGCGGGACTGGGGGACACCTACAATGAGCAGTTCTTC.

The chain couples TRBV20-1 to TRBJ1-2; no reliable D call. With 3 bases removed from V and 10 bases from J, the gap between germline ends came to 9 bases. Germline values: CDR1 DFQATT, CDR2 SNEGSKA (reference sequence). This CDR3 spans 10 amino acids. CDR3 sequence (DNA): TGCAGTGCTAGTAACGGGGACTACACCTTC. Protein: CSASNGDYTF.

CDR3 DNA: TGTGCCAGCAGTTACTTACGGGTAAACGGGGATACGCAGTATTTT. Translation gives CASSYLRVNGDTQYF. V and J are TRBV6-5 and TRBJ2-3, with no clear D. Germline-derived CDR1 and CDR2 are MNHEY and SVGAGI. V was pared by 1 base and J by 6 bases, with 14 bases between. This CDR3 is built from 15 residues.

The V and J genes are TRBV5-1 and TRBJ2-3; maybe TRBD1 (6 bases). V was clipped by 2 bases and J by 4 bases, with 14 bases between them. This CDR3 spans 15 amino acids. Germline V CDR1 and CDR2: SGHRS, YFSETQ. As DNA, the CDR3 is TGCGCCAGCAGCTTCGAACAGGGAAACGCAGATACGCAGTATTTT. As protein: CASSFEQGNADTQYF.

The rearrangement joins TRBV2 to TRBJ2-1; 8 nucleotides agree with TRBD2. CDR1 and CDR2 (germline): SNHLY, FYNNEI. This CDR3 is 17 amino acids long. V trimming: 4 bases; J trimming: 2 bases; junction bases outside the gene matches: 10. The CDR3 here is CASSVSPGLGTYNEQFF. CDR3 DNA sequence: TGTGCCAGCAGTGTCTCTCCGGGACTAGGAACCTACAATGAGCAGTTCTTC.

In this sample, this clonotype turned up a few times. The chain combines TRBV28 with TRBJ2-5; 8 positions agree with TRBD2. The CDR3 sequence is 14 residues long. Losses at the gene ends were 8 bases for V and 5 bases for J; bases not matched to a gene: 10. Per the germline V gene, CDR1 is MDHEN and CDR2 is SYDVKM. The DNA of the CDR3 is TGTGCCAGCCGCATCAGCGGGGGTCCGGAGACCCAGTACTTC. Translation: CASRISGGPETQYF.

This clonotype was seen a few times. This chain's CDR3 is CSARDWLEDTDTQYF. The CDR3 bases are TGCAGTGCTAGGGACTGGCTGGAGGACACAGATACGCAGTATTTT. This chain connects TRBV20-1 to TRBJ2-3, with D possibly matching TRBD2 (5 bases). Trimming stripped 3 bases from V and 2 bases from J, with 15 bases between. The CDR3 length is 15 residues. Germline V lookup: CDR1 DFQATT, CDR2 SNEGSKA (reference sequence).

The chain links TRBV2 to TRBJ1-2; D might be TRBD1 (5 bases). This CDR3 contains 11 residues. Germline V gene lookup returns CDR1 SNHLY and CDR2 FYNNEI. V lost 11 bases to trimming and J lost 6 bases, with 13 bases between them. CDR3 in amino acids: CACYRGHGYTF. CDR3 in DNA: TGTGCCTGTTATAGGGGTCATGGCTACACCTTC.

This clonotype appeared a few times. This chain joins TRBV4-1 and TRBJ2-7; D is ambiguous. Trimming removed 1 base at V and 0 bases at J, with 10 bases between. The CDR3 runs to 15 residues. CDR1 is MGHRA, CDR2 YSYEKL, per germline. The CDR3 DNA reads as TGCGCCAGCAGCCAAGTTCCGAGGAGCTCCTACGAGCAGTACTTC. This gives the protein CASSQVPRSSYEQYF.

Comments on this clonotype: A read error may account for a junction end that differs from germline. This rearrangement joins TRBV20-1 to TRBJ2-5; 9 bases are shared with TRBD2. This CDR3 spans 14 amino acids. Germline V gene lookup returns CDR1 DFQATT and CDR2 SNEGSKA (reference sequence). CDR3 sequence reads: CSVREAGGQETQYF. The DNA of the CDR3 is TGCAGTGTTAGAGAAGCGGGGGGCCAAGAGACCCAGTACTTC.

The J gene is TRBJ2-1, the V gene TRBV4-1, with D perhaps TRBD2 (5 bases). The CDR3 has 15 residues. Germline V gene data show CDR1 as MGHRA and CDR2 as YSYEKL. V was pared by 4 bases and J by 0 bases, with 10 bases between. In DNA form, the CDR3 reads TGCGCCAGCAGCCCCTCGGAGGCCTCCTACAATGAGCAGTTCTTC. This codes for CASSPSEASYNEQFF.

J is TRBJ2-7 and V is TRBV29-1; D could derive from TRBD1 or TRBD2 (6 bases each). V lost 3 bases and J 2 bases, leaving 20 bases between the germline ends. Germline-derived CDR1 and CDR2 are SQVTM and ANQGSEA. This CDR3 region has 16 residues. The CDR3: CSVEPSKGGAPYEQYF. Written as DNA, the CDR3 is TGCAGCGTTGAGCCTTCGAAGGGGGGCGCCCCCTACGAGCAGTACTTC.

The V and J genes are TRBV20-1 and TRBJ2-4; 7 bases are a match to TRBD2. Germline CDR1 reads DFQATT; CDR2 reads SNEGSKA (reference sequence). The V and J ends lost 6 bases and 2 bases, in that order; junction bases with no gene match: 10. The CDR3 runs 15 residues. CDR3 protein: CSAGLAGVPKNIQYF. CDR3 bases: TGCAGTGCCGGGCTCGCGGGAGTTCCCAAAAACATTCAGTACTTC.

This rearrangement joins TRBV6-5 to TRBJ2-2; 7 bases map to TRBD2. Germline CDR1 MNHEY, CDR2 SVGAGI. This CDR3 contains 14 residues. J lost 2 bases, V lost 7 bases, and 4 bases had no gene match. CDR3 sequence (DNA): TGTGCCAGCACTAGGGAGGGAAACACCGGGGAGCTGTTTTTT. Protein sequence: CASTREGNTGELFF.

This chain links TRBV20-1 with TRBJ1-5; D is uncertain. The CDR3 contains 16 residues. Germline CDR1 is DFQATT and CDR2 is SNEGSKA (reference sequence). Deletions cut 3 bases from V and 2 bases from J, with 17 bases between. CDR3 in amino acids: CSASRQLALGNQPQHF. The CDR3 DNA is TGCAGTGCTAGTAGGCAGCTTGCGTTGGGCAATCAGCCCCAGCATTTT.

This clonotype was detected many times. The chain couples TRBV12-3 or TRBV12-4 to TRBJ2-7; D remains unclear. The CDR3 contains 12 residues. Deletions cut 5 bases from V and 2 bases from J, with 7 bases between. The CDR3 region is CASSPRAYEQYF. The CDR3 nucleotides read TGTGCCAGCAGTCCCCGTGCCTACGAGCAGTACTTC.

The gene calls are TRBV29-1 and TRBJ2-5, with a possible D match to TRBD2 (5 bases). Per germline, CDR1 SQVTM and CDR2 ANQGSEA. Trimming took 4 bases from V and 9 from J, leaving 9 bases between them. This CDR3 has 10 amino acids. CDR3 coding DNA: TGCAGCGTTGGCCAGGAGGCCCAGTACTTC. Translated, it gives CSVGQEAQYF.

This rearrangement joins TRBV29-1 to TRBJ2-5; 10 nucleotides match TRBD2. Trimming cost V 1 base and J 3 bases; bases outside gene matches: 5. The CDR3 is 15 residues long. Germline V gene sequence: CDR1 SQVTM, CDR2 ANQGSEA. Here the CDR3 reads CSVEVFSGRKETQYF. In nucleotides, the CDR3 is TGCAGCGTTGAAGTATTTAGCGGGAGGAAAGAGACCCAGTACTTC. The full variable domain, with the rest looked up from reference TRBV29-1 and TRBJ2-5, is SAVISQKPSRDICQRGTSLTIQCQVDSQVTMMFWYRQQPGQSLTLIATANQGSEATYESGFVIDKFPISRPNLTFSTLTVSNMSPEDSSIYLCSVEVFSGRKETQYFGPGTRLLVL.

The chain couples TRBV6-5 to TRBJ1-1, with TRBD1 matching over 8 bases. The CDR3 covers 14 residues. CDR1 MNHEY and CDR2 SVGAGI come from the germline V gene. J lost 3 bases, V lost 7 bases, and 7 bases had no gene match. CDR3 amino acids: CASTGTGSDTEAFF. In nucleotides, the CDR3 is TGTGCCAGCACCGGGACAGGTTCGGACACTGAAGCTTTCTTT.

This clonotype was observed a handful of times. Here the CDR3 reads CSVESGANQETQYF. The CDR3 DNA reads TGCAGCGTTGAATCAGGGGCCAACCAAGAGACCCAGTACTTC. V and J are TRBV29-1 and TRBJ2-5; tentatively, D is TRBD1 (6 bases). The V end lost 2 bases, the J end lost 0 bases, and 10 bases lay between the germline ends. Germline V gives CDR1 SQVTM, CDR2 ANQGSEA. This CDR3 has 14 residues. The whole variable domain, filled in from reference TRBV29-1 and TRBJ2-5, reads SAVISQKPSRDICQRGTSLTIQCQVDSQVTMMFWYRQQPGQSLTLIATANQGSEATYESGFVIDKFPISRPNLTFSTLTVSNMSPEDSSIYLCSVESGANQETQYFGPGTRLLVL.

V and J are TRBV6-6 and TRBJ1-2, with TRBD1 identical over 8 bases. V gave up 6 bases and J gave up 8 bases; unmatched junction bases: 8. The V gene's germline CDR1 is MNHNY and CDR2 SVGAGI (reference sequence). The CDR3 is 13 residues long. The chain's CDR3 is CASSPQGARGYTF. For the CDR3, the DNA is TGTGCCAGCAGCCCCCAGGGGGCTCGGGGCTACACCTTC.

This clonotype was picked up a small number of times. The V and J genes are TRBV4-1 and TRBJ2-5, with 8 bases fitting TRBD1. Germline loops: CDR1 MGHRA, CDR2 YSYEKL. The length of the CDR3 is 15 residues. J was trimmed by 5 bases and V by 2 bases; bases with no gene match: 7. CDR3 DNA sequence: TGCGCCAGCAGCCAAAGTCAGGGGGCTGGGGAGACCCAGTACTTC. Translated: CASSQSQGAGETQYF.

The chain has TRBV20-1 and TRBJ2-7; 11 bases line up with TRBD2. The J call may not be correct, given that the DNA end is closer to TRBJ2-5. CDR3 length: 18 residues. Germline V gene sequence: CDR1 DFQATT, CDR2 SNEGSKA (reference sequence). CDR3 sequence (DNA): TGCAGTGCTAGAGATATATCGGGACTAGCGGTTATGAGGGGGACCCAGTACTTC. This sequence encodes CSARDISGLAVMRGTQYF.

As for this clonotype: Relative to the germline gene, one junction end is altered; a read error may explain this. The genes are TRBV5-4 and TRBJ1-2; the D gene is possibly TRBD1 (5 bases). The V gene's germline CDR1 is SGHNT and CDR2 YYREEE (reference sequence). There are 13 residues in the CDR3. Written as DNA, the CDR3 is TGTGCCGGCAGCTTACCCCCTGGGGGTGGCTACACCTTC. Encoded protein: CAGSLPPGGGYTF.

The chain carries TRBV6-5 and TRBJ1-1; perhaps TRBD1 as D (6 bases). This CDR3 is built from 16 residues. Germline CDR1 MNHEY, CDR2 SVGAGI. Trimming pared 6 bases from V and 4 bases from J, leaving 21 bases between. CDR3: CASSPWRGGGSTEAFF. For the CDR3, the DNA is TGTGCCAGCAGCCCGTGGCGGGGAGGGGGATCCACTGAAGCTTTCTTT.

In this sample, this clonotype turned up a few times. The chain links TRBV20-1 to TRBJ2-1; D ambiguous. Trimming shortened V by 6 bases and J by 12 bases, and 12 bases separated the two germline ends. This CDR3 is 10 amino acids long. Germline lookup yields CDR1 DFQATT and CDR2 SNEGSKA (reference sequence). For the CDR3, the DNA is TGCAGTGCCAGCCCGTTGGGGCAGTTCTTC. This translates into CSASPLGQFF.

This chain connects TRBV6-5 to TRBJ1-2, with D perhaps matching TRBD1 (6 bases). Trimming left V 3 bases short and J 5 bases short, with 19 bases between. Germline CDR1 MNHEY, CDR2 SVGAGI. There are 16 residues in the CDR3. The CDR3, as DNA: TGTGCCAGCAGTTATACCCCAACAGGGCCCGGGTATGGCTACACCTTC. It translates to CASSYTPTGPGYGYTF.